The 18 T cell receptor beta chains below all came from one sample that was sequenced in a study of T cell responses to AZD1222 COVID-19 vaccine. The repertoire was sequenced with immunoSEQ multiplex PCR; TCRdb's copy has only in-frame clones and lacks some. The sample includes about 49,000 clones, more than 65% of them seen just once. The sequenced sample was peripheral blood, obtained on day 0 of MenACWY control vaccination. The receptors were gathered from an adult in good health.

This clone turned up a few times. The genes are TRBV6-5 and TRBJ1-1, with 7 bases lining up with TRBD1. The CDR3 runs 15 residues. The V segment lost 5 bases and the J segment 0 bases; nucleotides outside the gene matches: 6. In germline, CDR1 is MNHEY, CDR2 SVGAGI. CDR3 DNA: TGTGCCAGCAGTCCACAGACAGGGCTGAACACTGAAGCTTTCTTT. This codes for CASSPQTGLNTEAFF.

By share, this clone counts as large (0.1 to 1%). J is TRBJ2-2 and V is TRBV3-1 (or the pseudogene TRBV3-2), with a tentative D call TRBD2 (7 bases). This CDR3 contains 15 residues. Trimming took off 5 bases at V and 7 bases at J, with 17 bases between the two ends. Germline assignment: CDR1 LGHDT and CDR2 YNNKEL (reference sequence). The CDR3 sequence: CASSSRAGAGGELFF. The DNA for the CDR3 is TGTGCCAGCAGCTCCCGGGCGGGGGCGGGCGGGGAGCTGTTTTTT.

The V call is TRBV11-2, the J call TRBJ1-6; D remains unclear. Trimming left V 5 bases short and J 0 bases short, with 17 bases between. The CDR3 runs 18 residues. Germline CDR1 is SGHAT and CDR2 is FQNNGV. Written as DNA, the CDR3 is TGTGCCAGCAGCCTTCGCGGGCCGCTAAGCTCCTATAATTCACCCCTCCACTTT. It specifies CASSLRGPLSSYNSPLHF.

The chain has TRBV29-1 and TRBJ2-4; TRBD2 agrees at 7 bases. J was trimmed by 5 bases and V by 8 bases; bases with no gene match: 9. CDR3 size: 13 residues. CDR1 and CDR2 (germline): SQVTM, ANQGSEA. CDR3 nucleotides: TGCAGCATTCAGCGGGAACCAGAAAACATTCAGTACTTC. It encodes CSIQREPENIQYF.

This sequence joins TRBV3-1 (or the pseudogene TRBV3-2) and TRBJ2-2, with 8 bases matching TRBD2. CDR1 and CDR2 from the germline V gene are LGHDT and YNNKEL (reference sequence). This CDR3 spans 18 amino acids. J lost 4 bases, V lost 4 bases, and 14 bases had no gene match. As DNA, the CDR3 is TGTGCCAGCAGCCGGACCCGGGGGCGGGGGGCCATCACCGGGGAGCTGTTTTTT. As protein: CASSRTRGRGAITGELFF.

The CDR3 coding sequence is TGTGCCACCTGCCGAACAGGGGAAGAGACCCAGTACTTC. Translating gives CATCRTGEETQYF. The V gene is TRBV15, the J gene TRBJ2-5; 7 positions match TRBD1. CDR1 and CDR2 (germline): LNHNV, YYDKDF (reference sequence). CDR3 length equals 13 residues. With 8 bases clipped from V and 3 bases from J, the junction kept 6 bases outside the gene matches.

This clone was picked up one time. V gene TRBV7-8 combines with J gene TRBJ1-4; weak D call: TRBD1 (5 bases). Per the germline V gene, CDR1 is SGHVS and CDR2 is FQNEAQ. The V and J ends lost 1 base and 6 bases respectively, with 12 bases between them. The CDR3 sequence is 15 residues long. The CDR3 protein is CASSLVGVGDEKLFF. CDR3 coding DNA: TGTGCCAGCAGCTTAGTGGGGGTGGGAGATGAAAAACTGTTTTTT.

The genes are TRBV19 and TRBJ2-6; D could derive from TRBD1 or TRBD2 (5 bases each). From germline, CDR1 is LNHDA and CDR2 SQIVND (reference sequence). Between the trimmed V and J ends, which lost 5 bases and 2 bases, there was a span of 10 bases. CDR3 size: 15 residues. This chain's CDR3 is CASSQGEPGANVLTF. The CDR3 region has the DNA TGTGCCAGTAGTCAAGGGGAGCCTGGGGCCAACGTCCTGACTTTC. Drawing the rest from reference TRBV19 and TRBJ2-6, the complete variable domain is DGGITQSPKYLFRKEGQNVTLSCEQNLNHDAMYWYRQDPGQGLRLIYYSQIVNDFQKGDIAEGYSVSREKKESFPLTVTSAQKNPTAFYLCASSQGEPGANVLTFGAGSRLTVL.

This clone was seen a single time. The CDR3 sequence: CASSQNPGQGSPLHF. In DNA, the CDR3 is TGCGCCAGCAGCCAAAACCCGGGACAGGGCTCACCCCTCCACTTT. The chain is built from TRBV5-1 and TRBJ1-6, with 9 bases matching TRBD1. The V and J ends lost 4 bases and 10 bases, in that order; junction bases with no gene match: 9. The CDR3 covers 15 residues. Germline V lookup: CDR1 SGHRS, CDR2 YFSETQ.

The chain combines TRBV5-1 with TRBJ1-2; D may be TRBD1 (5 bases). Germline loops: CDR1 SGHRS, CDR2 YFSETQ. The CDR3 runs to 13 residues. V was shortened by 0 bases and J by 5 bases, with 8 bases between the two germline ends. The CDR3 loop is CASSLDQGYGYTF. The CDR3 DNA sequence: TGCGCCAGCAGCTTGGACCAGGGATATGGCTACACCTTC.

V is TRBV28 and J is TRBJ1-1, with a possible D match to TRBD1 (5 bases). V was clipped by 1 base and J by 9 bases, with 9 bases between them. Germline lookup yields CDR1 MDHEN and CDR2 SYDVKM. The CDR3 is 12 amino acids. For the CDR3, the DNA is TGTGCCAGCAGTTTATATCAGGGTAAAGCTTTCTTT. Translating gives CASSLYQGKAFF.

The V call is TRBV11-3, the J call TRBJ2-1; D unclear. V gave up 5 bases and J gave up 5 bases, with 7 bases separating them. The CDR3 extends over 12 amino acids. Germline-derived CDR1 and CDR2 are SGHNT and YENEEA. The CDR3 loop is CASSGRNNEQFF. The CDR3 DNA reads as TGTGCCAGCAGCGGACGAAACAATGAGCAGTTCTTC.

A remark on this clone: This sample includes further DNA sequences coding for the same CDR3. The chain couples TRBV5-4 to TRBJ1-2; D not certain. This CDR3 is 15 amino acids long. Germline assignment: CDR1 SGHNT and CDR2 YYREEE (reference sequence). Trimming stripped 4 bases from V and 4 bases from J, with 17 bases between. The CDR3 coding sequence is TGTGCCAGCAGCCATCTGTCCAGTCGCGGCTATGGCTACACCTTC. Protein: CASSHLSSRGYGYTF.

The gene calls are TRBV30 and TRBJ1-2; TRBD1 might be the D (6 bases). Germline CDR1 reads GTSNPN; CDR2 reads SVGIG (reference sequence). V lost 1 base, J lost 7 bases, and 19 bases lay in between. The CDR3 has 15 amino acids. The CDR3 bases are TGTGCCTGGAGTGGGTCAAGTACGGGGGCGCGTGGCTACACCTTC. Its protein is CAWSGSSTGARGYTF.

The chain couples TRBV6-5 to TRBJ1-1; no clear D gene. The length of the CDR3 is 11 residues. Germline values: CDR1 MNHEY, CDR2 SVGAGI. V was clipped by 5 bases and J by 1 base, with 2 bases between them. For the CDR3, the DNA is TGTGCCAGCAGTAGGAACACTGAAGCTTTCTTT. Its translation is CASSRNTEAFF.

The chain carries TRBV11-2 and TRBJ2-7; 9 bases agree with TRBD2. V trimming: 5 bases; J trimming: 2 bases; junction bases outside the gene matches: 10. CDR1 is SGHAT, CDR2 FQNNGV, per germline. CDR3 length: 16 residues. The chain's CDR3 is CASSTWTSETTYEQYF. In nucleotides, the CDR3 is TGTGCCAGCAGCACCTGGACTAGCGAAACAACCTACGAGCAGTACTTC.

The V call is TRBV14, the J call TRBJ1-2, with D maybe TRBD1 (6 bases). The CDR3 is 16 amino acids. The germline CDR1 and CDR2 sequences are SGHDN and FVKESK. Trimming stripped 5 bases from V and 3 bases from J, with 19 bases between. The CDR3 region is CASSKGGPVPHYGYTF. Written as DNA, the CDR3 is TGTGCCAGCAGCAAGGGGGGGCCAGTGCCCCACTATGGCTACACCTTC.

This CDR3 reads CATSDPRSGKETQYF. CDR3 in DNA: TGTGCCACCAGTGATCCCCGGAGCGGCAAAGAGACCCAGTACTTC. The chain links TRBV24-1 to TRBJ2-5; the D gene is possibly TRBD2 (5 bases). The germline V and J ends were trimmed by 3 bases and 3 bases, with 13 bases remaining between them. This CDR3 contains 15 residues. The V gene's germline CDR1 is KGHDR and CDR2 SFDVKD.